The 2 T cell receptor beta chains reported below all come from one sample, sequenced in a study of T cell changes during pregnancy in multiple sclerosis. The method was immunoSEQ multiplex PCR; TCRdb's version includes in-frame clones alone and lacks a portion of them. The repertoire holds more than 55,000 clones, with 85% to 95% as singletons. This sample comprised peripheral blood, obtained in the third trimester of pregnancy. These receptors were collected from a female donor with multiple sclerosis, enrolled in a pregnancy study.

The chain combines TRBV4-3 with TRBJ1-1; maybe TRBD1 (5 bases). Germline V lookup: CDR1 LGHNA, CDR2 YSLEER. The germline V and J ends were trimmed by 1 base and 8 bases, with 23 bases remaining between them. The CDR3 totals 17 residues. The CDR3 nucleotides read TGCGCCAGCAGCCAAGGGGGTTTGGAACACGGGGGGTTAGAAGCTTTCTTT. Amino acids: CASSQGGLEHGGLEAFF.

The rearrangement uses TRBV2 and TRBJ2-3, with TRBD2 as a possible D gene (6 bases). Germline CDR1 and CDR2: SNHLY and FYNNEI. The V and J ends lost 3 bases and 12 bases respectively, with 10 bases between them. The CDR3 runs to 11 residues. The chain's CDR3 is CASSDSGFQYF. The CDR3 coding sequence is TGTGCCAGCAGTGATAGCGGATTTCAGTATTTT.